This TCR beta chain was identified in a study of cytomegalovirus exposure and HLA in healthy donors. Study in general: Findings of an earlier analysis included some 120 million unique TCR beta sequences from 170 million or so T cells. Study-wide results and caveats: The investigators catalogued 150 or so TCR beta chains as cytomegalovirus-associated.

Points on this clone: No antigen is known for it.

With 60 Vbeta and 13 Jbeta primers, the PCR was carried out. Measured with immunoSEQ multiplex PCR; TCRdb has only the in-frame clones, and not every one. The sample contains about 230,000 clones, more than 85% of which appear only once. The CDR3 totals 14 residues. Per the germline V gene, CDR1 is SGHTA and CDR2 is FQGNSA. Trimming took 6 bases from V and 9 from J, leaving 18 bases between them. This receptor was taken from a woman aged 18-29 years in good health and CMV-seronegative. The chain recombines TRBV7-2 with TRBJ1-3; D gene ambiguous. Material: PBMCs. The CDR3 nucleotides read TGTGCCAGCAGGAACACCCCTTTGGCGGGCACCATATATTTT. It specifies CASRNTPLAGTIYF.